Given below is one T cell receptor beta chain in context. Its antigen is still unknown. The primer mix had 60 Vbeta and 13 Jbeta primers. The repertoire was sequenced with immunoSEQ multiplex PCR; TCRdb's copy has only in-frame clones and lacks some. Of about 83,000 clones in the sample, 75% to 85% were seen once. This sample was taken from a study of cytomegalovirus exposure and HLA in healthy donors. Findings and caveats of the study: Cytomegalovirus-associated status was assigned to some 180 TCR beta chains. Sequencing likely generated an artifact that appeared as a cluster of highly shared sequence variants. High specificity and sensitivity for cytomegalovirus status were reported for the classifier.

The germline V gene encodes CDR1 GTSNPN and CDR2 SVGIG (reference sequence). V lost 0 bases and J 2 bases, leaving 11 bases between the germline ends. The CDR3 is 15 residues long. The sequencing sample was made of PBMCs. The chain has TRBV30 and TRBJ1-5; D gene ambiguous. The TCR sequence derives from a young woman in good health and CMV-seronegative. The CDR3 loop is CAWSVGRTGNQPQHF. CDR3 bases: TGTGCCTGGAGTGTAGGGAGAACGGGCAATCAGCCCCAGCATTTT.